This T cell receptor (beta chain) was captured in a study of blood T cell repertoires in COVID-19. Study in general: The United States, Italy and Spain supplied acute and convalescent COVID-19 samples.

Germline values: CDR1 LGHDT, CDR2 YNNKEL (reference sequence). V was cut by 0 bases and J by 4 bases, with 9 bases left in between. The CDR3 has 14 residues. Clones were read by immunoSEQ multiplex PCR, and TCRdb kept only the in-frame ones, dropping some. This sample has some 110,000 clones; about 85% occur once, and the top ten carry 6.5% to 8.5%. This receptor was taken from a human donor in a cohort sampled during active COVID-19. The sample comprised peripheral blood. This rearrangement joins TRBV3-1 (or the pseudogene TRBV3-2) to TRBJ1-1; D call uncertain. Here the CDR3 DNA reads TGTGCCAGCAGCCAAGATAGTCGGGGCACTGAAGCTTTCTTT. Protein: CASSQDSRGTEAFF.